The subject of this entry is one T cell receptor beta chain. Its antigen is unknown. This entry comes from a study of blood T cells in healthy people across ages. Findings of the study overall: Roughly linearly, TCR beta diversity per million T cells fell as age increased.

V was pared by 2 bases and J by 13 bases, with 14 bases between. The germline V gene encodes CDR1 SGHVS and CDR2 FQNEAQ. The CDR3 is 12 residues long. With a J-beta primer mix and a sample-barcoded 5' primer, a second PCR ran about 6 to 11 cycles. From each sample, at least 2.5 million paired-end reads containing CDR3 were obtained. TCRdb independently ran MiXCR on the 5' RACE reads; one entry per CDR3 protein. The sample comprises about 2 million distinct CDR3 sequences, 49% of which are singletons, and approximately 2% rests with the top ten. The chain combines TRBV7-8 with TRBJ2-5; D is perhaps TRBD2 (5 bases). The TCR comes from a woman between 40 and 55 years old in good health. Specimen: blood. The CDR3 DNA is TGTGCCAGCAGCTTACCGGGGTCCACCTGGTACTTC. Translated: CASSLPGSTWYF.